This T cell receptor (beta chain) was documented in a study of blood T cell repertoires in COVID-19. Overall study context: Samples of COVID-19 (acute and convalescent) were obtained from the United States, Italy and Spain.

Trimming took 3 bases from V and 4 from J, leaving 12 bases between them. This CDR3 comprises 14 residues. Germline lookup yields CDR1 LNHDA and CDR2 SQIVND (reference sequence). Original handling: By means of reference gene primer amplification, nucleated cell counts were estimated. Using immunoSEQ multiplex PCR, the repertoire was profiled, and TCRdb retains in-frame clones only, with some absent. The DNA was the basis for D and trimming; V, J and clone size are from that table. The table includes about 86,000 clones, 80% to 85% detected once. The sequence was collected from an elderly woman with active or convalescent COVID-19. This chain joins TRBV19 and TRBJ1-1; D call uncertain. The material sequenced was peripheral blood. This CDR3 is CASSMSGKGTEAFF. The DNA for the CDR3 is TGTGCCAGTAGTATGAGCGGGAAAGGCACTGAAGCTTTCTTT.